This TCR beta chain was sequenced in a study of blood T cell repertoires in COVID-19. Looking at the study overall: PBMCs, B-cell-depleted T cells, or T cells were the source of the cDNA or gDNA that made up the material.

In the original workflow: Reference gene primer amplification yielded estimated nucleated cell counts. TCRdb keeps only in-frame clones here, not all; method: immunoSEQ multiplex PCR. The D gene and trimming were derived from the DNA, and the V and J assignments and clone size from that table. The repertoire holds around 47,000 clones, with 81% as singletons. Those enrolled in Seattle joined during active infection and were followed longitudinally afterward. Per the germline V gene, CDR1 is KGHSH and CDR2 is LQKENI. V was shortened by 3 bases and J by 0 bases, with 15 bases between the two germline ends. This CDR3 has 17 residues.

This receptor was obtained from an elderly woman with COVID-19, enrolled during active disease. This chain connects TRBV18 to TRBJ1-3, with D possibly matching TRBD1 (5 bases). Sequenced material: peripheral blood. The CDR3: CASSPSVGRLSGNTIYF. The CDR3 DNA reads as TGTGCCAGCTCACCCTCTGTGGGGCGCCTCTCTGGAAACACCATATATTTT.